These 19 T cell receptor beta chains originate from one sample sequenced in a study of T cells in Graves' hyperthyroidism and ophthalmopathy. TCR beta CDR3 regions were amplified from RNA transcripts. The study used the HTBI primer set for a first-round RT-PCR of the TCR CDR3. MiXCR was run by TCRdb on the multiplex PCR reads, yielding one entry per CDR3 protein. The table records roughly 290,000 distinct CDR3 sequences, roughly 14% of them present only once. Sample: blood. The receptors here all came from a woman in her 30s with Graves' hyperthyroidism that later progressed to Graves' ophthalmopathy.

This clonotype has ten or more counts. This chain links TRBV27 with TRBJ2-5; the match to TRBD2 covers 7 bases. This CDR3 spans 15 amino acids. Germline lookup yields CDR1 MNHEY and CDR2 SMNVEV (reference sequence). V shed 7 bases and J 2 bases; nucleotides not matched to a gene: 10. For the CDR3, the DNA is TGTGCCAGCACCTTAGATGGGAGGGCTCAAGAGACCCAGTACTTC. Its translation is CASTLDGRAQETQYF.

This clonotype showed up many times. The chain is built from TRBV7-2 and TRBJ1-5; D gene uncertain. CDR3 length equals 14 residues. V was trimmed by 1 base and J by 5 bases, leaving 9 bases between them. The germline CDR1 and CDR2 sequences are SGHTA and FQGNSA. CDR3 protein: CASSLVGWHQPQHF. The CDR3 DNA reads TGTGCCAGCAGCTTAGTGGGGTGGCATCAGCCCCAGCATTTT.

The chain joins TRBV27 to TRBJ2-3; 10 bases are shared with TRBD2. CDR1 is MNHEY, CDR2 SMNVEV, per germline (reference sequence). V trimming: 5 bases; J trimming: 3 bases; junction bases outside the gene matches: 2. The CDR3 is made up of 14 amino acids. The CDR3 here is CASSASGRTDTQYF. CDR3 nucleotides: TGTGCCAGCAGTGCTAGCGGGAGAACAGATACGCAGTATTTT.

This clonotype was counted many times. V gene TRBV7-9 combines with J gene TRBJ1-1, with D maybe TRBD1 (5 bases). This CDR3 has 13 amino acids. V was trimmed by 4 bases and J by 10 bases, leaving 16 bases between them. CDR1 is SEHNR, CDR2 FQNEAQ, per germline (reference sequence). This CDR3 is CASSSGGGSSAFF. Written as DNA, the CDR3 is TGTGCCAGCAGCTCCGGCGGGGGTTCTTCAGCTTTCTTT.

At least ten counts were recorded for this clonotype. The chain employs TRBV5-1 and TRBJ2-1, with D perhaps matching TRBD2 (6 bases). V lost 4 bases and J lost 7, with 21 bases in between. Germline CDR1 reads SGHRS; CDR2 reads YFSETQ. This CDR3 is built from 16 residues. The CDR3 DNA reads as TGCGCCAGCAGCATCTGGACCCCCTGGGGGGTGAATGAGCAGTTCTTC. Translation gives CASSIWTPWGVNEQFF.

In its sample, this clonotype was seen many times. The V and J genes are TRBV12-3 or TRBV12-4 and TRBJ2-5, with 8 bases lining up with TRBD2. Trimming at V came to 10 bases and at J to 2 bases, leaving 6 bases not matched to a gene. The CDR3 is made up of 13 amino acids. CDR3 bases: TGTGCCATCGGACCTAGCGGGCAAGAGACCCAGTACTTC. This translates into CAIGPSGQETQYF.

This clonotype appeared many times. V and J are TRBV2 and TRBJ2-6; the D gene is possibly TRBD1 (6 bases). V lost 11 bases and J lost 4, with 24 bases in between. The CDR3 is made up of 17 amino acids. CDR1 SNHLY and CDR2 FYNNEI come from the germline V gene. The CDR3 nucleotides are TGTGCCGGCACCCCACAGATGGGGGCCTCCGGGGCCAACGTCCTGACTTTC. Its translation is CAGTPQMGASGANVLTF.

The sample holds many counts of this clonotype. V and J are TRBV7-9 and TRBJ1-6, with 9 bases identical to TRBD1. Germline CDR1 SEHNR, CDR2 FQNEAQ (reference sequence). J lost 7 bases, V lost 4 bases, and 5 bases had no gene match. This CDR3 has 15 residues. This CDR3 reads CASSWSGTGNSPLHF. CDR3 DNA sequence: TGTGCCAGCAGCTGGTCCGGGACAGGGAATTCACCCCTCCACTTT.

There are many counts of this clonotype. The V call is TRBV9, the J call TRBJ2-5; D gene unclear. Looked up from germline, CDR1 is SGDLS and CDR2 is YYNGEE. V was trimmed by 4 bases and J by 1 base, leaving 14 bases between them. The CDR3 loop spans 15 amino acids. The CDR3 DNA reads as TGTGCCAGCAGCTCCTCTGGTTTACCCCAAGAGACCCAGTACTTC. Translated: CASSSSGLPQETQYF.

This clonotype was seen at least ten times. The V call is TRBV28, the J call TRBJ2-2, with 7 bases identical to TRBD1. The CDR3 runs to 14 residues. Germline trimming cut 7 bases from V and 6 bases from J; bases unmatched to any gene: 8. Germline values: CDR1 MDHEN, CDR2 SYDVKM. The CDR3 loop is CASTSGTVPGELFF. The DNA for the CDR3 is TGTGCCAGCACCTCCGGGACAGTCCCCGGGGAGCTGTTTTTT.

This clonotype was detected many times. The V gene is TRBV24-1, the J gene TRBJ1-2, with D uncertain. Germline V gene data show CDR1 as KGHDR and CDR2 as SFDVKD. The CDR3 sequence is 15 residues long. V was shortened by 3 bases and J by 8 bases, with 18 bases between the two germline ends. The chain's CDR3 is CATSDPGDPLGGYTF. CDR3 DNA sequence: TGTGCCACCAGTGATCCCGGAGACCCCCTCGGGGGCTACACCTTC.

There are many counts of this clonotype. The V gene is TRBV29-1, the J gene TRBJ2-1; 9 bases line up with TRBD1. Germline V gene lookup returns CDR1 SQVTM and CDR2 ANQGSEA. V was pared by 6 bases and J by 6 bases, with 12 bases of the junction left unmatched. The CDR3 is 15 residues long. CDR3 region: CSVGTGFSRGNEQFF. DNA of the CDR3: TGCAGCGTCGGGACAGGGTTCAGTCGGGGCAATGAGCAGTTCTTC.

This clonotype was counted ten times or more. The J gene is TRBJ2-7, the V gene TRBV6-1; D may be TRBD1 (6 bases). Germline V gene data show CDR1 as MNHNS and CDR2 as SASEGT. The V end was cut by 6 bases, the J end by 4 bases, with 13 bases between. The CDR3 contains 13 residues. CDR3 sequence: CASRLIGQYEQYF. Here the CDR3 DNA reads TGTGCCAGCAGGCTCATCGGACAGTACGAGCAGTACTTC.

Regarding this clonotype: A much larger clone lies a single base off, so this may be a read error. The CDR3 sequence: CASRLGVIMFTGELFF. In DNA form, the CDR3 reads TGTGCCAGCAGATTAGGAGTGATAATGTTCACCGGGGAGCTGTTTTTT. J is TRBJ2-2 and V is TRBV6-2 or TRBV6-3; D remains ambiguous. The length of the CDR3 is 16 residues. Per the germline V gene, CDR1 is MNHEY and CDR2 is SVGEGT. V lost 6 bases and J lost 4, with 18 bases in between.

This clonotype appeared many times. The gene calls are TRBV20-1 and TRBJ1-2, with TRBD1 identical over 10 bases. The trim removed 4 bases at V and 6 bases at J, leaving 20 bases unmatched. Germline CDR1 is DFQATT and CDR2 is SNEGSKA (reference sequence). CDR3 length equals 18 residues. The CDR3 reads CSANQPARTGGSPDGYTF. CDR3 sequence (DNA): TGCAGTGCTAACCAGCCCGCTAGGACAGGGGGATCCCCTGATGGCTACACCTTC.

The chain couples TRBV7-3 to TRBJ2-3, with D uncertain. Germline V gene sequence: CDR1 SGHTA, CDR2 FQGTGA. This CDR3 spans 16 amino acids. V was clipped by 1 base and J by 0 bases, with 11 bases between them. In nucleotides, the CDR3 is TGTGCCAGCAGCTTAAATCCGGGTACTAGCACAGATACGCAGTATTTT. Amino acids: CASSLNPGTSTDTQYF.

Points on this clonotype: Given a much more abundant clone one base away, this may be a read error. The rearrangement uses TRBV9 and TRBJ2-7; D ambiguous. The J call may not be correct, given that the DNA end is closer to TRBJ2-1. Per the germline V gene, CDR1 is SGDLS and CDR2 is YYNGEE. The CDR3 has 13 residues. CDR3 region: CASSVGKGYEQFF. The CDR3 DNA is TGTGCCAGCAGCGTAGGAAAAGGGTACGAGCAGTTCTTC.

This clonotype was observed at least ten times. The CDR3 DNA is TGTGCCAGCAGTTCTTTTAGGACTGAAGCTTTCTTT. This translates into CASSSFRTEAFF. The V call is TRBV27, the J call TRBJ1-1, with D hard to call. V gave up 4 bases and J gave up 5 bases, with 8 bases separating them. Germline V gene data show CDR1 as MNHEY and CDR2 as SMNVEV (reference sequence). CDR3 size: 12 residues.

This clonotype was counted ten times or more. The rearrangement links TRBV12-3 or TRBV12-4 to TRBJ2-1, with 7 bases aligning to TRBD2. This CDR3 is 15 amino acids long. J was trimmed by 1 base and V by 7 bases; bases with no gene match: 7. The CDR3 reads CASNGGSRSYNEQFF. In DNA form, the CDR3 reads TGTGCCAGCAACGGCGGGAGCAGGTCCTACAATGAGCAGTTCTTC.